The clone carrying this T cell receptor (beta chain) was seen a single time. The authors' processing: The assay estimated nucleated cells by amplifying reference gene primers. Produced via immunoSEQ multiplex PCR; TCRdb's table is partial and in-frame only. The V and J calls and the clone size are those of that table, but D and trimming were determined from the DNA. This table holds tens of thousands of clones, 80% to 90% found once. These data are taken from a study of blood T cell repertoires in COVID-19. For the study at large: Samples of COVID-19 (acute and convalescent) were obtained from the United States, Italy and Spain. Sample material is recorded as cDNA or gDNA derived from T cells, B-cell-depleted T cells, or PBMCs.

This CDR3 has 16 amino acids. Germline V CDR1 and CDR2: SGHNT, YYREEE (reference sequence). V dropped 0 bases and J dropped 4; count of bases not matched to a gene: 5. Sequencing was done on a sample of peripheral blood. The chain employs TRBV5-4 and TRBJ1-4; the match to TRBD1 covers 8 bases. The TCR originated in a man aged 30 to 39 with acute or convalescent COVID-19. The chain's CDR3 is CASSLAQTGGNEKLFF. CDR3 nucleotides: TGTGCCAGCAGCTTGGCCCAAACAGGGGGTAATGAAAAACTGTTTTTT.